This TCR beta chain stems from a study of T cell responses to AZD1222 COVID-19 vaccine. Of note for this clone: Its matching antigen is unknown.

The study, taken as a whole, reports: Baseline serology detected seropositivity in only a handful of AZD1222 recipients.

V lost 4 bases to trimming and J lost 7 bases, with 10 bases between them. The CDR3 spans 12 residues. Measured with immunoSEQ multiplex PCR; TCRdb has only the in-frame clones, and not every one. The sample has approximately 150,000 clones, over 80% seen once; the top ten hold about 4.3%. The V and J genes are TRBV12-3 or TRBV12-4 and TRBJ2-5; tentative D call: TRBD2 (6 bases). The origin of this receptor is an adult who received the MenACWY meningococcal vaccine as a control. This material consisted of peripheral blood, taken 28 days after the second dose of the MenACWY control vaccine. In DNA, the CDR3 is TGTGCCAGCAGTTCGCGGAGGGGGACCCAGTACTTC. It codes for CASSSRRGTQYF.